The 29 T cell receptor beta chains reported below all come from one sample, sequenced in a study of CD8 T cells in Susac syndrome. The RNA, about 0.45 to 1 ug, was put through reverse transcription using random hexamers. TCRdb ran MiXCR on the immunoSEQ multiplex PCR reads and lists one entry per CDR3 protein. The table shows 55,000 to 70,000 distinct CDR3 sequences, with about 95% occurring only once. The sequenced sample was CD8+ T cells from PBMCs. These receptors were collected from a human donor in good health.

The rearrangement joins TRBV19 to TRBJ1-5; unclear D gene. The germline CDR1 and CDR2 sequences are LNHDA and SQIVND (reference sequence). This CDR3 is 13 amino acids long. Trimming cost V 3 bases and J 7 bases, with 10 bases left between them. The CDR3 DNA follows: TGTGCCAGTAGTATTCGCGCGGACCAGCCCCAGCATTTT. Its protein product is CASSIRADQPQHF.

The gene calls are TRBV5-4 and TRBJ1-1; D unresolved. Germline lookup yields CDR1 SGHNT and CDR2 YYREEE (reference sequence). CDR3 size: 14 residues. V was shortened by 4 bases and J by 2 bases, with 12 bases between the two germline ends. The CDR3, as DNA: TGTGCCAGCAGCCTGTCGGACCTTAACACTGAAGCTTTCTTT. Its translation: CASSLSDLNTEAFF.

This chain uses TRBV23-1 with TRBJ1-2; 8 bases line up with TRBD1. TRBV23-1 is treated as an ORF (open reading frame) with a function not yet certain. This CDR3 is built from 13 residues. The V and J ends lost 0 bases and 8 bases, in that order; junction bases with no gene match: 2. This CDR3 reads CASSQSTGEGYTF. CDR3 nucleotides: TGCGCCAGCAGTCAATCGACAGGGGAGGGCTACACCTTC.

The chain uses TRBV2 and TRBJ1-1; tentatively, D is TRBD1 (5 bases). V dropped 3 bases and J dropped 4 bases, with 6 bases sitting between them. Germline V gene lookup returns CDR1 SNHLY and CDR2 FYNNEI. There are 12 residues in the CDR3. CDR3 coding DNA: TGTGCCAGCAGTGATGACAGCACTGAAGCTTTCTTT. Translated, it gives CASSDDSTEAFF.

This chain connects TRBV7-9 to TRBJ1-6; 7 positions agree with TRBD1. The junction had 4 bases not matched to a gene; V was cut back by 5 bases and J by 9 bases. Germline V CDR1 and CDR2: SEHNR, FQNEAQ (reference sequence). This CDR3 contains 13 residues. The CDR3 region has the DNA TGTGCCAGCAGCACACAGGGGTTTTCACCCCTCCACTTT. Protein product: CASSTQGFSPLHF.

The chain uses TRBV10-3 and TRBJ1-2, with D hard to call. V was shortened by 7 bases and J by 4 bases, with 10 bases between the two germline ends. Germline-derived CDR1 and CDR2 are ENHRY and SYGVKD. The CDR3 is made up of 12 amino acids. The CDR3 loop reads CAIIGEPYGYTF. CDR3 DNA sequence: TGTGCCATCATTGGGGAACCCTATGGCTACACCTTC.

The V and J genes are TRBV27 and TRBJ2-1; no definite D call. V shed 4 bases and J shed 5 bases, with 12 bases lying between them. Germline V CDR1 and CDR2: MNHEY, SMNVEV (reference sequence). The CDR3 runs to 14 residues. This chain's CDR3 is CASSYAQPNNEQFF. The CDR3 DNA reads TGTGCCAGCAGTTATGCACAACCAAACAATGAGCAGTTCTTC.

V is TRBV9 and J is TRBJ2-6; TRBD1 matches at 7 bases. This CDR3 has 17 amino acids. V lost 2 bases and J lost 0; bases outside the gene matches: 5. Per the germline V gene, CDR1 is SGDLS and CDR2 is YYNGEE. The CDR3 region is CASSVYRGPSGANVLTF. The CDR3 bases are TGTGCCAGCAGCGTGTACAGGGGCCCCTCTGGGGCCAACGTCCTGACTTTC.

The chain couples TRBV27 to TRBJ1-2, with D tentatively TRBD1 (5 bases). CDR1 is MNHEY, CDR2 SMNVEV, per germline (reference sequence). With 1 base removed from V and 4 bases from J, the gap between germline ends came to 13 bases. The CDR3 contains 15 residues. This CDR3 reads CASSLFRESIYGYTF. DNA for the CDR3: TGTGCCAGCAGTTTATTCAGGGAGAGTATCTATGGCTACACCTTC.

The chain links TRBV28 to TRBJ1-1; D is ambiguous. The CDR3 consists of 13 residues. Germline V lookup: CDR1 MDHEN, CDR2 SYDVKM. V was cut by 8 bases and J by 2 bases, with 12 bases left in between. The CDR3 sequence: CASAQGLNTEAFF. CDR3 nucleotide sequence: TGTGCCAGCGCCCAAGGACTCAACACTGAAGCTTTCTTT.

The chain employs TRBV25-1 and TRBJ2-5, with 9 bases identical to TRBD2. The junction had 10 bases not matched to a gene; V was cut back by 0 bases and J by 5 bases. In germline, CDR1 is MGHDK, CDR2 SYGVNS. This CDR3 spans 17 amino acids. CDR3: CASSEYIGGGALETQYF. The DNA for the CDR3 is TGTGCCAGCAGTGAATATATTGGCGGGGGGGCCCTTGAGACCCAGTACTTC.

The chain has TRBV19 and TRBJ2-1; the D gene is possibly TRBD1 (6 bases). The CDR3 is 15 residues long. Germline assignment: CDR1 LNHDA and CDR2 SQIVND (reference sequence). The V end lost 2 bases, the J end lost 0 bases, and 8 bases lay between the germline ends. The CDR3 coding sequence is TGTGCCAGTAGTATAACAGGGAGCTCCTACAATGAGCAGTTCTTC. Translated, it gives CASSITGSSYNEQFF.

The gene calls are TRBV7-9 and TRBJ1-5; the D gene is possibly TRBD1 (5 bases). The CDR3 is 14 amino acids. Germline V lookup: CDR1 SEHNR, CDR2 FQNEAQ (reference sequence). CDR3 nucleotides: TGTGCTATTGGCGAAGGGGCAGGGAATCAGCCCCAGCATTTT. Translated: CAIGEGAGNQPQHF.

The chain carries TRBV27 and TRBJ1-1; maybe TRBD1 (5 bases). Germline values: CDR1 MNHEY, CDR2 SMNVEV (reference sequence). Trimming took off 2 bases at V and 1 base at J, with 11 bases between the two ends. This CDR3 is 15 amino acids long. In DNA, the CDR3 is TGTGCCAGCAGTTTAGCGGGGCCACAGAACACTGAAGCTTTCTTT. Translated: CASSLAGPQNTEAFF.

This chain links TRBV12-5 with TRBJ2-5, with TRBD2 matching 9 bases. The germline gives CDR1 LGHNT, CDR2 FRNRAP. V lost 4 bases to trimming and J lost 5 bases; unmatched junction nucleotides: 8. CDR3 size: 15 residues. CDR3 amino acids: CASGSGSGGHETQYF. In nucleotides, the CDR3 is TGTGCTAGTGGTTCGGGTAGCGGGGGTCACGAGACCCAGTACTTC. The full variable domain, its missing parts supplied by reference TRBV12-5 and TRBJ2-5, is DARVTQTPRHKVTEMGQEVTMRCQPILGHNTVFWYRQTMMQGLELLAYFRNRAPLDDSGMPKDRFSAEMPDATLATLKIQPSEPRDSAVYFCASGSGSGGHETQYFGPGTRLLVL.

The V gene is TRBV28, the J gene TRBJ1-5, with 7 nucleotides matching TRBD1. CDR1 is MDHEN, CDR2 SYDVKM, per germline. V trimming: 6 bases; J trimming: 5 bases; junction bases outside the gene matches: 13. The CDR3 spans 16 residues. CDR3 region: CASSATGGGWDQPQHF. The CDR3 DNA is TGTGCCAGCAGCGCAACGGGAGGGGGCTGGGATCAGCCCCAGCATTTT.

The chain couples TRBV19 to TRBJ2-3; a possible D gene is TRBD2 (5 bases). This CDR3 has 14 residues. The V end lost 7 bases, the J end lost 3 bases, and 14 bases lay between the germline ends. In germline, CDR1 is LNHDA, CDR2 SQIVND (reference sequence). CDR3 DNA sequence: TGTGCCAGTATGTCACTAGGACCTACAGATACGCAGTATTTT. This gives the protein CASMSLGPTDTQYF.

J is TRBJ2-5 and V is TRBV7-6; possibly TRBD1 for D (6 bases). Trimming took off 3 bases at V and 2 bases at J, with 10 bases between the two ends. CDR3 length: 14 residues. CDR1 is SGHVS, CDR2 FNYEAQ, per germline. The CDR3 nucleotides read TGTGCCAGCAGCTTCCTACAGGGACAAGAGACCCAGTACTTC. The encoded protein is CASSFLQGQETQYF.

The chain's CDR3 is CASSLATTGDEQFF. As DNA, the CDR3 is TGTGCCAGCAGCTTAGCTACTACAGGGGATGAGCAGTTCTTC. The V call is TRBV7-2, the J call TRBJ2-1, with 7 nucleotides matching TRBD1. Trimming at V came to 0 bases and at J to 8 bases, leaving 4 bases not matched to a gene. Per the germline V gene, CDR1 is SGHTA and CDR2 is FQGNSA. There are 14 residues in the CDR3.

The V call is TRBV12-3 or TRBV12-4, the J call TRBJ1-2, with TRBD1 identical over 8 bases. Trimming removed 6 bases from V and 3 bases from J; junction bases left unmatched: 6. The CDR3 length is 14 residues. CDR3 DNA sequence: TGTGCCAGCAGGCCAGGGGGCGCGGACTATGGCTACACCTTC. It translates to CASRPGGADYGYTF.

The chain combines TRBV6-5 with TRBJ1-5; D is unclear. Germline assignment: CDR1 MNHEY and CDR2 SVGAGI. V dropped 3 bases and J dropped 7 bases, with 13 bases sitting between them. The CDR3 covers 14 residues. CDR3 residues: CASSYYPGGQPQHF. The CDR3 DNA reads as TGTGCCAGCAGTTATTATCCAGGAGGGCAGCCCCAGCATTTT.

The chain is built from TRBV5-6 and TRBJ2-7, with D possibly being TRBD1 (6 bases). There are 15 residues in the CDR3. V was clipped by 3 bases and J by 0 bases, with 13 bases between them. The germline CDR1 and CDR2 sequences are SGHDT and YYEEEE. The CDR3 DNA reads as TGTGCCAGCAGCTCGGACAGATCGGACTCCTACGAGCAGTACTTC. This sequence encodes CASSSDRSDSYEQYF.

The genes are TRBV19 and TRBJ1-1; weak D call: TRBD1 (6 bases). Germline V CDR1 and CDR2: LNHDA, SQIVND (reference sequence). There are 13 residues in the CDR3. V gave up 7 bases and J gave up 5 bases, with 14 bases separating them. The CDR3 DNA reads as TGTGCCAGTAAGGCAGGGGTTTTTACTGAAGCTTTCTTT. Protein sequence: CASKAGVFTEAFF. Full variable domain (missing parts from reference TRBV19 and TRBJ1-1): DGGITQSPKYLFRKEGQNVTLSCEQNLNHDAMYWYRQDPGQGLRLIYYSQIVNDFQKGDIAEGYSVSREKKESFPLTVTSAQKNPTAFYLCASKAGVFTEAFFGQGTRLTVV.

V and J are TRBV3-1 and TRBJ1-1, with 7 bases matching TRBD1. The germline gives CDR1 LGHDT, CDR2 YNNKEL (reference sequence). The CDR3 sequence is 17 residues long. V was clipped by 0 bases and J by 0 bases; unmatched bases: 7. CDR3 residues: CASSQERGQTLNTEAFF. The CDR3 DNA reads as TGTGCCAGCAGCCAAGAACGGGGACAGACTCTGAACACTGAAGCTTTCTTT.

V and J are TRBV27 and TRBJ1-6; D gene unclear. Germline V gene lookup returns CDR1 MNHEY and CDR2 SMNVEV (reference sequence). This CDR3 comprises 13 residues. V lost 5 bases to trimming and J lost 11 bases, with 13 bases between them. The chain's CDR3 is CASSPLDRAPLHF. As DNA, the CDR3 is TGTGCCAGCAGTCCCTTAGATCGGGCACCCCTCCACTTT.

The chain carries TRBV7-9 and TRBJ2-1; 11 bases fit TRBD2. The CDR3 sequence is 17 residues long. In germline, CDR1 is SEHNR, CDR2 FQNEAQ (reference sequence). V was clipped by 4 bases and J by 3 bases; unmatched bases: 8. The CDR3 DNA follows: TGTGCCAGCAGCTACGACTTAGCGGGGGGGCTCTACAATGAGCAGTTCTTC. It codes for CASSYDLAGGLYNEQFF.

The chain has TRBV3-1 and TRBJ2-2; TRBD1 might be the D (5 bases). Trimming pared 6 bases from V and 5 bases from J, leaving 13 bases between. Germline CDR1 LGHDT, CDR2 YNNKEL (reference sequence). The CDR3 sequence is 14 residues long. The CDR3 DNA follows: TGTGCCAGCAGGTATCGACAGAAAACCGGGGAGCTGTTTTTT. Its translation: CASRYRQKTGELFF.

This clonotype was seen a few times. J is TRBJ2-3 and V is TRBV24-1; TRBD2 might be the D (5 bases). The V end lost 3 bases, the J end lost 6 bases, and 15 bases lay between the germline ends. The CDR3 runs 15 residues. The germline CDR1 and CDR2 sequences are KGHDR and SFDVKD. CDR3 loop: CATSDPDQRGDTQYF. DNA of the CDR3: TGTGCCACCAGTGATCCTGACCAGCGAGGGGATACGCAGTATTTT.

This clonotype appeared once. The chain joins TRBV4-2 to TRBJ1-1; D is perhaps TRBD1 (5 bases). Germline V gene data show CDR1 as LGHNA and CDR2 as YNFKEQ. With 4 bases removed from V and 3 bases from J, the gap between germline ends came to 12 bases. The CDR3 is made up of 14 amino acids. DNA for the CDR3: TGTGCCAGCAGCCCGGGACCTCTGGACACTGAAGCTTTCTTT. Its translation is CASSPGPLDTEAFF.